This passage covers 32 T cell receptor beta chains from one sample sequenced in a study of blood T cell repertoires in COVID-19. Profiled with immunoSEQ multiplex PCR; TCRdb holds only in-frame clones, not every one. The repertoire holds roughly 59,000 clones, with 65% to 80% as singletons. Input material: peripheral blood. These receptors came from a human donor in a cohort sampled during active COVID-19.

A few counts support this clone. CDR3 nucleotide sequence: TGTGCCACCAGCAGGAACAGGGGAACGAGCAATCAGCCCCAGCATTTT. Translation gives CATSRNRGTSNQPQHF. The V and J genes are TRBV15 and TRBJ1-5; TRBD1 aligns across 7 bases. CDR1 is LNHNV and CDR2 is YYDKDF in the germline V gene (reference sequence). The CDR3 consists of 16 residues. V lost 3 bases to trimming and J lost 1 base; unmatched junction nucleotides: 6.

This chain joins TRBV7-2 and TRBJ1-2; no definite D call. The CDR3 runs 14 residues. V shed 1 base and J shed 6 bases, with 12 bases lying between them. The V gene's germline CDR1 is SGHTA and CDR2 FQGNSA. CDR3 nucleotide sequence: TGTGCCAGCAGCTTAGATACTCGGGGTGATGGCTACACCTTC. Translated: CASSLDTRGDGYTF.

This chain connects TRBV30 to TRBJ1-2; TRBD1 aligns across 9 bases. Trimming cost V 8 bases and J 4 bases; bases outside gene matches: 8. The CDR3 covers 13 residues. Germline CDR1 is GTSNPN and CDR2 is SVGIG (reference sequence). Here the CDR3 reads CAGDRGTGYGYTF. In nucleotides, the CDR3 is TGTGCCGGCGACAGGGGGACGGGCTATGGCTACACCTTC.

The chain uses TRBV7-9 and TRBJ2-2; possible D gene TRBD2, 5 bases. CDR3 length equals 14 residues. V was shortened by 5 bases and J by 4 bases, with 11 bases between the two germline ends. Per germline, CDR1 SEHNR and CDR2 FQNEAQ (reference sequence). The CDR3: CASSPEGRTGELFF. The CDR3 nucleotides are TGTGCCAGCAGCCCCGAGGGTCGCACCGGGGAGCTGTTTTTT.

The CDR3 nucleotides read TGTGCCAGCAGCTTAACAGGGAGTGAGCAGTTCTTC. Translation gives CASSLTGSEQFF. The chain links TRBV5-4 to TRBJ2-1, with D possibly TRBD1 on 6 matching bases. The CDR3 totals 12 residues. Trimming took off 2 bases at V and 9 bases at J, with 9 bases between the two ends. CDR1 is SGHNT and CDR2 is YYREEE in the germline V gene (reference sequence).

This chain connects TRBV20-1 to TRBJ2-3; 9 bases fit TRBD2. V lost 3 bases to trimming and J lost 4 bases; unmatched junction nucleotides: 5. Germline values: CDR1 DFQATT, CDR2 SNEGSKA (reference sequence). The length of the CDR3 is 14 residues. This CDR3 is CSASGREGADTQYF. The CDR3 DNA reads as TGCAGTGCTAGTGGGCGGGAGGGCGCAGATACGCAGTATTTT.

The chain has TRBV2 and TRBJ2-5; 8 positions agree with TRBD1. Trimming removed 6 bases from V and 5 bases from J; junction bases left unmatched: 11. The CDR3 has 15 amino acids. In germline, CDR1 is SNHLY, CDR2 FYNNEI. DNA for the CDR3: TGTGCCAGCAGAATAAGGCAGGGGGCCAGGGAGACCCAGTACTTC. It codes for CASRIRQGARETQYF.

The genes are TRBV21-1 and TRBJ2-2; the table assigns TRBD2, which was not confirmed against the DNA. TRBV21-1 is described as a pseudogene. The length of the CDR3 is 14 residues. The CDR3 region is CARTGREDTGELFF. The CDR3, as DNA: TGTGCCAGAACTGGGCGGGAGGACACCGGGGAGCTGTTTTTT.

The V gene is TRBV18, the J gene TRBJ2-7, with TRBD1 matching over 7 bases. The germline CDR1 and CDR2 sequences are KGHSH and LQKENI. The junction had 3 bases not matched to a gene; V was cut back by 0 bases and J by 4 bases. The CDR3 spans 14 residues. Here the CDR3 DNA reads TGTGCCAGCTCACCACCAACAGGGGTGTACGAGCAGTACTTC. Translation gives CASSPPTGVYEQYF.

This clone was observed a handful of times. The chain uses TRBV5-1 and TRBJ1-4; TRBD1 aligns across 7 bases. The CDR3 runs to 14 residues. CDR1 and CDR2 from the germline V gene are SGHRS and YFSETQ. V was pared by 4 bases and J by 3 bases, with 3 bases of the junction left unmatched. The CDR3 nucleotides are TGCGCCAGCAGCCGGGACAGTCCTAATGAAAAACTGTTTTTT. It specifies CASSRDSPNEKLFF.

Only a few counts were recorded for this clone. V and J are TRBV6-6 and TRBJ2-7; the match to TRBD2 covers 8 bases. The CDR3 runs to 14 residues. Germline CDR1 MNHNY, CDR2 SVGAGI (reference sequence). Trimming cost V 6 bases and J 2 bases; bases outside gene matches: 6. The CDR3 DNA reads TGTGCCAGCAGACCAAGCGGGAGCGCCTACGAGCAGTACTTC. This encodes CASRPSGSAYEQYF.

The chain joins TRBV6-1 to TRBJ1-2; D gene uncertain. Germline CDR1 and CDR2: MNHNS and SASEGT. Trimming stripped 2 bases from V and 8 bases from J, with 18 bases between. The CDR3 covers 15 residues. The CDR3 DNA follows: TGTGCCAGCAGTGAATCGCGACTCCAGCCGCGGGGCTACACCTTC. This translates into CASSESRLQPRGYTF.

The V call is TRBV5-4, the J call TRBJ2-1; D is unresolved. Trimming removed 0 bases at V and 4 bases at J, with 11 bases between. Germline-derived CDR1 and CDR2 are SGHNT and YYREEE (reference sequence). The CDR3 length is 15 residues. CDR3: CASSLEASKYNEQFF. CDR3 nucleotide sequence: TGTGCCAGCAGCTTGGAGGCTAGTAAATACAATGAGCAGTTCTTC.

The table lists this clone with a count of one. The rearrangement joins TRBV28 to TRBJ1-5; maybe TRBD1 (5 bases). Germline CDR1 and CDR2: MDHEN and SYDVKM. Trimming removed 7 bases at V and 6 bases at J, with 13 bases between. CDR3 length equals 13 residues. The CDR3 coding sequence is TGTGCCAGCAAGGGGTACGGTCCTCAGCCCCAGCATTTT. This codes for CASKGYGPQPQHF.

V and J are TRBV28 and TRBJ2-1; D gene uncertain. The germline V and J ends were trimmed by 6 bases and 7 bases, with 7 bases remaining between them. Germline V gene data show CDR1 as MDHEN and CDR2 as SYDVKM. The CDR3 totals 11 residues. The CDR3 DNA sequence: TGTGCCAGCAGCCGTGTGAATGAGCAGTTCTTC. Amino acid sequence: CASSRVNEQFF.

J is TRBJ2-3 and V is TRBV28; no clear D gene. Between the trimmed V and J ends, which lost 5 bases and 3 bases, there was a span of 18 bases. The germline V gene encodes CDR1 MDHEN and CDR2 SYDVKM. CDR3 size: 16 residues. The CDR3 region is CASSPMVVVQTDTQYF. CDR3 DNA sequence: TGTGCCAGCAGTCCCATGGTGGTGGTGCAGACAGATACGCAGTATTTT.

This clone was recorded once. V gene TRBV3-1 (or the pseudogene TRBV3-2) combines with J gene TRBJ2-5, with a tentative D call TRBD1 (6 bases). Trimming left V 4 bases short and J 4 bases short, with 19 bases between. CDR1 LGHDT and CDR2 YNNKEL come from the germline V gene (reference sequence). The CDR3 runs to 16 residues. The CDR3 DNA reads as TGTGCCAGCAGCCGGGACATCGCACCAGTTAGAGAGACCCAGTACTTC. Translating it yields CASSRDIAPVRETQYF.

The chain carries TRBV24-1 and TRBJ2-7; TRBD1 is a possible D gene (5 bases). This CDR3 is 14 amino acids long. CDR1 is KGHDR and CDR2 is SFDVKD in the germline V gene. V was cut by 3 bases and J by 0 bases, with 8 bases left in between. The CDR3: CATSDPTASYEQYF. CDR3 coding DNA: TGTGCCACCAGTGATCCGACAGCCTCCTACGAGCAGTACTTC.

This rearrangement joins TRBV6-2 or TRBV6-3 to TRBJ2-1; tentative D call: TRBD2 (6 bases). The CDR3 sequence is 12 residues long. Germline V CDR1 and CDR2: MNHEY, SVGEGT. V was cut by 5 bases and J by 9 bases, with 11 bases left in between. CDR3 amino acids: CASSGRLAEQFF. The CDR3 nucleotides are TGTGCCAGCAGTGGGAGGCTAGCTGAGCAGTTCTTC.

The rearrangement uses TRBV4-1 and TRBJ2-1; D call uncertain. The CDR3 length is 13 residues. Germline assignment: CDR1 MGHRA and CDR2 YSYEKL. With 4 bases removed from V and 7 bases from J, the gap between germline ends came to 11 bases. CDR3 amino acids: CASSPSDWNEQFF. In DNA, the CDR3 is TGCGCCAGCAGCCCGTCAGACTGGAATGAGCAGTTCTTC.

The chain is built from TRBV28 and TRBJ2-7; the D gene is possibly TRBD1 (5 bases). Deletions cut 8 bases from V and 2 bases from J, with 7 bases between. The V gene's germline CDR1 is MDHEN and CDR2 SYDVKM. CDR3 size: 11 residues. The CDR3 here is CASQGAYEQYF. In DNA form, the CDR3 reads TGTGCCAGCCAAGGGGCCTACGAGCAGTACTTC.

V gene TRBV18 combines with J gene TRBJ2-3; 8 nucleotides match TRBD1. V gave up 1 base and J gave up 0 bases; unmatched junction bases: 0. The germline gives CDR1 KGHSH, CDR2 LQKENI. The CDR3 is 15 residues long. This chain's CDR3 is CASSPRQGSTDTQYF. The CDR3 DNA sequence: TGTGCCAGCTCACCACGACAGGGGAGCACAGATACGCAGTATTTT.

The chain employs TRBV6-5 and TRBJ2-7; TRBD2 might be the D (5 bases). Germline loops: CDR1 MNHEY, CDR2 SVGAGI. The CDR3 has 14 residues. The V and J ends lost 6 bases and 2 bases respectively, with 14 bases between them. The CDR3 region has the DNA TGTGCCAGCAGGGCCCCACGGGGAGCCTACGAGCAGTACTTC. It specifies CASRAPRGAYEQYF.

This chain connects TRBV7-9 to TRBJ1-2; no clear D gene. This CDR3 contains 14 residues. Between the trimmed V and J ends, which lost 0 bases and 8 bases, there was a span of 13 bases. CDR1 and CDR2 from the germline V gene are SEHNR and FQNEAQ (reference sequence). This CDR3 reads CASSLAAALGGYTF. CDR3 nucleotide sequence: TGTGCCAGCAGCTTAGCGGCGGCACTTGGGGGCTACACCTTC.

The chain is built from TRBV4-1 and TRBJ2-7; TRBD2 matches 10 bases. The CDR3 length is 15 residues. Trimming took 3 bases from V and 3 from J; bases not matched to a gene: 5. The germline V gene encodes CDR1 MGHRA and CDR2 YSYEKL. For the CDR3, the DNA is TGCGCCAGCAGCCACCTCGGGACTAGCGTCTACGAGCAGTACTTC. Protein: CASSHLGTSVYEQYF.

J is TRBJ1-1 and V is TRBV7-8; D is undetermined. CDR1 is SGHVS and CDR2 is FQNEAQ in the germline V gene. The CDR3 spans 14 residues. Trimming pared 1 base from V and 0 bases from J, leaving 6 bases between. The chain's CDR3 is CASSLGAMNTEAFF. The CDR3 bases are TGTGCCAGCAGCTTAGGCGCCATGAACACTGAAGCTTTCTTT.

This rearrangement joins TRBV27 to TRBJ2-1; TRBD1 might be the D (7 bases). This CDR3 comprises 15 residues. Trimming pared 4 bases from V and 2 bases from J, leaving 12 bases between. The germline V gene encodes CDR1 MNHEY and CDR2 SMNVEV (reference sequence). DNA of the CDR3: TGTGCCAGCAGTTCTCAGGGGGGCCCCTACAATGAGCAGTTCTTC. Protein product: CASSSQGGPYNEQFF.

This rearrangement joins TRBV18 to TRBJ1-5; D uncertain. CDR1 is KGHSH and CDR2 is LQKENI in the germline V gene. The V and J ends lost 4 bases and 11 bases respectively, with 15 bases between them. The CDR3 loop spans 13 amino acids. The CDR3: CASSRRESRAQHF. The CDR3 DNA sequence: TGTGCCAGCTCACGACGGGAATCTCGGGCCCAGCATTTT.

Only one count was recorded for this clone. CDR3 DNA: TGTGCCAGCAGCCCGGGTTGGGGGGGCAACTATGGCTACACCTTC. This codes for CASSPGWGGNYGYTF. The chain recombines TRBV7-2 with TRBJ1-2; weak D call: TRBD1 (6 bases). With 5 bases removed from V and 2 bases from J, the gap between germline ends came to 15 bases. The CDR3 runs to 15 residues. Per germline, CDR1 SGHTA and CDR2 FQGNSA.

A few counts support this clone. This chain links TRBV11-2 with TRBJ2-5, with TRBD2 matching over 7 bases. Losses at the gene ends were 3 bases for V and 7 bases for J; bases not matched to a gene: 11. This CDR3 is 15 amino acids long. The germline gives CDR1 SGHAT, CDR2 FQNNGV. The CDR3 is CASSFNAGVDGTQYF. The CDR3 bases are TGTGCCAGCAGCTTTAATGCGGGAGTGGACGGGACCCAGTACTTC.

This sequence joins TRBV2 and TRBJ2-3; D is possibly TRBD2 (6 bases). This CDR3 region has 16 residues. Germline lookup yields CDR1 SNHLY and CDR2 FYNNEI. Between the trimmed V and J ends, which lost 5 bases and 2 bases, there was a span of 17 bases. In DNA form, the CDR3 reads TGTGCCAGCAGTCGTCCTCGACTAGGTCACACAGATACGCAGTATTTT. This translates into CASSRPRLGHTDTQYF.

This chain joins TRBV9 and TRBJ2-1, with 8 bases matching TRBD1. CDR3 length: 16 amino acids. V was clipped by 4 bases and J by 4 bases; unmatched bases: 10. Germline CDR1 reads SGDLS; CDR2 reads YYNGEE. In DNA form, the CDR3 reads TGTGCCAGCAGCAAGGGCGGGGACAGGTGGTACAATGAGCAGTTCTTC. Translating gives CASSKGGDRWYNEQFF.